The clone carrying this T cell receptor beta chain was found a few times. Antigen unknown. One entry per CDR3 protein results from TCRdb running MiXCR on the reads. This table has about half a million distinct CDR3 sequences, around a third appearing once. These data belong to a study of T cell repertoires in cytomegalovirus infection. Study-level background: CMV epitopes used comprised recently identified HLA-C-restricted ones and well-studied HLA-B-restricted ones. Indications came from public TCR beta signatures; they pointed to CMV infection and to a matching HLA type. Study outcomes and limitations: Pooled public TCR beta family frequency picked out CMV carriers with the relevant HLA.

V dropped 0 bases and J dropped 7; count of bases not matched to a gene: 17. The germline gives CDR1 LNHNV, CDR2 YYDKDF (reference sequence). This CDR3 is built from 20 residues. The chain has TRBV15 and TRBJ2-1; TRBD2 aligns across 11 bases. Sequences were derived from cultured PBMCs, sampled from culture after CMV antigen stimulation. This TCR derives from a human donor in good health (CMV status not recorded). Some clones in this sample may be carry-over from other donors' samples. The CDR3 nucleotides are TGTGCCACCAGCAGAGATTCCGTCGGACTAGCGGGTCCCCCGCGGAATGAGCAGTTCTTC. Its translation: CATSRDSVGLAGPPRNEQFF.